Many counts were recorded for the clone carrying this T cell receptor beta chain. This sample was included in a study of T cells in Graves' hyperthyroidism and ophthalmopathy. Exclusion of patients followed from uncontrolled infection, other autoimmune disease, pregnancy or lactation. On the basis of clinical symptoms, serum thyroxine and TRAb, thyroid ultrasound and orbital computed tomography, diagnoses were made. Blood was sampled at initial diagnosis of hyperthyroidism, prior to onset of any ophthalmopathy symptoms. What was amplified from RNA transcripts were TCR beta CDR3 regions. The study used the HTBI primer set for a first-round RT-PCR of the TCR CDR3. One entry per CDR3 protein, called by TCRdb with MiXCR from the multiplex PCR reads. The table has around 300,000 distinct CDR3 sequences, about 15% seen once. Germline values: CDR1 SGHRS, CDR2 YFSETQ. This CDR3 spans 17 amino acids. J was trimmed by 9 bases and V by 2 bases; bases with no gene match: 17.

This chain uses TRBV5-1 with TRBJ1-1, with TRBD1 matching over 9 bases. The sequence derives from a woman in her fifties or sixties with Graves' hyperthyroidism that later progressed to Graves' ophthalmopathy. The source material was blood. The CDR3 DNA sequence: TGCGCCAGCAGCTTTGGAGGGGGGACAGGGCCGCCAGATAAAGCTTTCTTT. Its translation is CASSFGGGTGPPDKAFF.